The 11 T cell receptor beta chains given below trace back to one sample, sequenced in a study of OX40 agonist ivuxolimab in advanced cancers. The repertoire was sequenced with immunoSEQ multiplex PCR; TCRdb's copy has only in-frame clones and lacks some. The sample has fewer than 65,000 clones, less than 85% seen once; the top ten hold more than 3%. Specimen: CD4+ or CD8+ T cells sorted from blood, collected in a trial of the OX40 agonist ivuxolimab. These receptors were collected from an adult with an advanced solid tumor such as melanoma, head and neck, liver or kidney cancer.

This clone was counted once. The V gene is TRBV6-1, the J gene TRBJ1-2; D might be TRBD1 (5 bases). The CDR3 totals 14 residues. CDR1 is MNHNS and CDR2 is SASEGT in the germline V gene. Trimming left V 4 bases short and J 5 bases short, with 14 bases between. In nucleotides, the CDR3 is TGTGCCAGCAGTGTCGAGGGGTCGGGGTATGGCTACACCTTC. Amino acids: CASSVEGSGYGYTF.

This clone turned up a few times. The chain links TRBV6-5 to TRBJ1-1; 10 bases fit TRBD1. This CDR3 has 15 amino acids. The ends lost 2 bases at V and 5 bases at J; junction bases unmatched: 5. Germline V CDR1 and CDR2: MNHEY, SVGAGI. The DNA for the CDR3 is TGTGCCAGCAGTTACCGGGGACAGGGGTGGACTGAAGCTTTCTTT. This gives the protein CASSYRGQGWTEAFF.

V is TRBV30 and J is TRBJ2-4, with TRBD2 matching 7 bases. Germline V gives CDR1 GTSNPN, CDR2 SVGIG (reference sequence). The V segment lost 1 base and the J segment 8 bases; nucleotides outside the gene matches: 5. The CDR3 spans 13 residues. CDR3 protein: CAWSAGTTDIQYF. For the CDR3, the DNA is TGTGCCTGGAGTGCCGGGACTACGGACATTCAGTACTTC.

The genes are TRBV2 and TRBJ1-5; a weak D match, TRBD1 (6 bases). Germline assignment: CDR1 SNHLY and CDR2 FYNNEI. Trimming took 0 bases from V and 5 from J, leaving 14 bases between them. CDR3 size: 16 residues. The chain's CDR3 is CASSEALGAPDQPQHF. DNA for the CDR3: TGTGCCAGCAGTGAAGCGCTGGGGGCGCCGGATCAGCCCCAGCATTTT.

CDR3 residues: CSVIPGLAGSSGTGELFF. The DNA of the CDR3 is TGCAGCGTTATTCCGGGACTAGCGGGGTCGAGTGGCACCGGGGAGCTGTTTTTT. The gene calls are TRBV29-1 and TRBJ2-2, with 13 bases that match TRBD2. CDR1 and CDR2 from the germline V gene are SQVTM and ANQGSEA. The CDR3 has 18 residues. V lost 5 bases, J lost 4 bases, and 13 bases stayed unmatched.

The sample holds a few counts of this clone. V and J are TRBV7-2 and TRBJ2-1, with TRBD2 identical over 8 bases. Losses at the gene ends were 2 bases for V and 5 bases for J; bases not matched to a gene: 5. This CDR3 spans 15 amino acids. Per the germline V gene, CDR1 is SGHTA and CDR2 is FQGNSA. The CDR3 bases are TGTGCCAGCAGCTTAATAGCGGGGAGGAACAATGAGCAGTTCTTC. Translation: CASSLIAGRNNEQFF.

This clone is a singleton in its sample. The CDR3 loop reads CASSLGRLYGYTF. Written as DNA, the CDR3 is TGTGCCAGCAGTTTAGGCAGACTTTATGGCTACACCTTC. This chain uses TRBV28 with TRBJ1-2; D is undetermined. The CDR3 consists of 13 residues. Germline V lookup: CDR1 MDHEN, CDR2 SYDVKM. Trimming pared 2 bases from V and 5 bases from J, leaving 9 bases between.

In this sample, this clone turned up a few times. The V and J genes are TRBV27 and TRBJ1-6, with TRBD1 matching over 10 bases. The CDR3 is 13 residues long. Germline values: CDR1 MNHEY, CDR2 SMNVEV (reference sequence). V gave up 6 bases and J gave up 10 bases; unmatched junction bases: 3. CDR3 bases: TGTGCCAGCAGGGGACAGGGGTTCTCACCCCTCCACTTT. It encodes CASRGQGFSPLHF.

This chain links TRBV6-5 with TRBJ2-3; TRBD2 matches at 9 bases. The V segment lost 4 bases and the J segment 5 bases; nucleotides outside the gene matches: 4. This CDR3 region has 14 residues. CDR1 and CDR2 from the germline V gene are MNHEY and SVGAGI. DNA of the CDR3: TGTGCCAGCAGTTCGCGGGGGGGCCGAGATACGCAGTATTTT. Translating gives CASSSRGGRDTQYF.

V and J are TRBV6-1 and TRBJ2-5; tentatively, D is TRBD1 (6 bases). The V gene lost 7 bases and the J gene lost 7 bases, with 16 bases spanning the gap. CDR1 is MNHNS and CDR2 is SASEGT in the germline V gene. This CDR3 comprises 13 residues. CDR3 in amino acids: CASTLGHSRTQYF. In DNA form, the CDR3 reads TGTGCCAGCACCTTGGGACATAGTAGGACCCAGTACTTC.

The chain employs TRBV7-9 and TRBJ2-1; TRBD1 matches 7 bases. Per the germline V gene, CDR1 is SEHNR and CDR2 is FQNEAQ (reference sequence). The CDR3 contains 15 residues. Losses at the gene ends were 1 base for V and 6 bases for J; bases not matched to a gene: 6. CDR3 residues: CASSLGQGVGNEQFF. In DNA, the CDR3 is TGTGCCAGCAGCTTAGGTCAGGGGGTCGGCAATGAGCAGTTCTTC.